One and the same sample provided the 14 T cell receptor beta chains below, sequenced in a study of blood T cell repertoires in COVID-19. Using immunoSEQ multiplex PCR, the repertoire was profiled, and TCRdb retains in-frame clones only, with some absent. The data hold around 140,000 clones, with around 86% observed a single time. The sample taken for sequencing was peripheral blood. These TCRs come from a man older than 75 with acute or convalescent COVID-19.

This clone has more than one count but fewer than ten. CDR3 DNA: TGTGCCAGCAGCAGAGCAGGGTTCGACACCGGGGAGCTGTTTTTT. It encodes CASSRAGFDTGELFF. The chain employs TRBV9 and TRBJ2-2; TRBD1 is a possible D gene (5 bases). From germline, CDR1 is SGDLS and CDR2 YYNGEE. There are 15 residues in the CDR3. V dropped 4 bases and J dropped 3 bases, with 13 bases sitting between them.

V is TRBV7-9 and J is TRBJ2-2, with TRBD2 matching over 7 bases. The CDR3 is 13 amino acids. Germline V gene sequence: CDR1 SEHNR, CDR2 FQNEAQ (reference sequence). J lost 6 bases, V lost 8 bases, and 6 bases had no gene match. For the CDR3, the DNA is TGTGCCAGCGGGAGGGCTCGTCCCGGGGAGCTGTTTTTT. This encodes CASGRARPGELFF.

The chain uses TRBV11-2 and TRBJ1-6, with D possibly being TRBD1 (5 bases). Germline V lookup: CDR1 SGHAT, CDR2 FQNNGV. This CDR3 contains 14 residues. The V end lost 5 bases, the J end lost 9 bases, and 14 bases lay between the germline ends. DNA of the CDR3: TGTGCCAGCAGCGGCAGGGTTTCCCGTTCACCCCTCCACTTT. It yields the protein CASSGRVSRSPLHF.

The chain has TRBV3-1 (or the pseudogene TRBV3-2) and TRBJ1-1; 7 bases agree with TRBD1. Germline lookup yields CDR1 LGHDT and CDR2 YNNKEL (reference sequence). Trimming at V came to 1 base and at J to 4 bases, leaving 3 bases not matched to a gene. The CDR3 covers 14 residues. The CDR3 here is CASSQVTGVTEAFF. The CDR3 nucleotides read TGTGCCAGCAGCCAAGTCACAGGGGTCACTGAAGCTTTCTTT.

This chain joins TRBV6-5 and TRBJ1-5; 8 bases agree with TRBD1. Germline V gives CDR1 MNHEY, CDR2 SVGAGI. Trimming took 6 bases from V and 4 from J; bases not matched to a gene: 8. The CDR3 spans 15 residues. This chain's CDR3 is CASRAGTGSNQPQHF. The CDR3 DNA reads TGTGCCAGCAGAGCCGGGACAGGTTCAAATCAGCCCCAGCATTTT.

This rearrangement joins TRBV23-1 to TRBJ1-1, with D uncertain. TRBV23-1 is reported as an ORF; its role is uncertain. The CDR3 runs to 16 residues. V lost 0 bases, J lost 1 base, and 12 bases lay in between. CDR3 region: CASSQSALEGNTEAFF. Here the CDR3 DNA reads TGCGCCAGCAGTCAATCGGCCCTGGAGGGGAACACTGAAGCTTTCTTT.

Only one count was recorded for this clone. The chain joins TRBV19 to TRBJ1-1, with a weak D call TRBD1 (5 bases). V lost 5 bases, J lost 3 bases, and 13 bases lay in between. This CDR3 is built from 14 residues. Germline V CDR1 and CDR2: LNHDA, SQIVND (reference sequence). CDR3 sequence (DNA): TGTGCCAGTAGTTTCGGGGGGATGGACACTGAAGCTTTCTTT. As protein: CASSFGGMDTEAFF.

The chain employs TRBV28 and TRBJ1-4; 9 bases align to TRBD1. The CDR3 runs to 15 residues. J lost 5 bases, V lost 7 bases, and 8 bases had no gene match. Germline V gene sequence: CDR1 MDHEN, CDR2 SYDVKM. CDR3 sequence: CASTSTGTGNEKLFF. The CDR3 DNA is TGTGCCAGCACCTCGACGGGGACAGGGAATGAAAAACTGTTTTTT. The variable domain in full, with the rest retrieved from reference TRBV28 and TRBJ1-4, is DVKVTQSSRYLVKRTGEKVFLECVQDMDHENMFWYRQDPGLGLRLIYFSYDVKMKEKGDIPEGYSVSREKKERFSLILESASTNQTSMYLCASTSTGTGNEKLFFGSGTQLSVL.

The V and J genes are TRBV9 and TRBJ2-1; a possible D gene is TRBD2 (5 bases). Trimming removed 2 bases at V and 9 bases at J, with 9 bases between. Per the germline V gene, CDR1 is SGDLS and CDR2 is YYNGEE. This CDR3 is built from 12 residues. The CDR3 region has the DNA TGTGCCAGCAGCGTCGACTACGGTGAGCAGTTCTTC. It codes for CASSVDYGEQFF.

The chain links TRBV5-1 to TRBJ1-6, with TRBD1 matching 7 bases. CDR1 is SGHRS and CDR2 is YFSETQ in the germline V gene. CDR3 length equals 15 residues. Trimming removed 1 base from V and 4 bases from J; junction bases left unmatched: 2. The CDR3 nucleotides are TGCGCCAGCAGCTTGCGACAGGGATATAATTCACCCCTCCACTTT. Translating it yields CASSLRQGYNSPLHF.

This chain links TRBV2 with TRBJ1-5; D may be TRBD1 (5 bases). The ends were cut back, 7 bases at V and 2 bases at J, with 9 bases in the middle. Germline values: CDR1 SNHLY, CDR2 FYNNEI. This CDR3 has 13 amino acids. DNA for the CDR3: TGTGCCAGCATGGGGGGAGGCAATCAGCCCCAGCATTTT. It specifies CASMGGGNQPQHF. Together with reference TRBV2 and TRBJ1-5, the CDR3 gives the full variable domain: EPEVTQTPSHQVTQMGQEVILRCVPISNHLYFYWYRQILGQKVEFLVSFYNNEISEKSEIFDDQFSVERPDGSNFTLKIRSTKLEDSAMYFCASMGGGNQPQHFGDGTRLSIL.

V usage is TRBV6-5 and J usage is TRBJ2-5; TRBD2 matches 10 bases. There are 15 residues in the CDR3. V was pared by 7 bases and J by 4 bases, with 9 bases of the junction left unmatched. Per the germline V gene, CDR1 is MNHEY and CDR2 is SVGAGI. This CDR3 is CASTLSGGAGETQYF. In DNA form, the CDR3 reads TGTGCCAGCACCTTAAGCGGGGGGGCCGGAGAGACCCAGTACTTC.

V is TRBV10-3 and J is TRBJ1-5, with D perhaps TRBD1 (6 bases). Germline V gene data show CDR1 as ENHRY and CDR2 as SYGVKD. V was trimmed by 0 bases and J by 3 bases, leaving 12 bases between them. This CDR3 comprises 16 residues. The CDR3 nucleotides are TGTGCCATCAGTGAGTCGAGAGGACAGCTCAATCAGCCCCAGCATTTT. Translating it yields CAISESRGQLNQPQHF.

This clone occurred a few times. V and J are TRBV9 and TRBJ2-7, with TRBD1 matching over 7 bases. Germline CDR1 reads SGDLS; CDR2 reads YYNGEE. The CDR3 covers 14 residues. J was trimmed by 2 bases and V by 1 base; bases with no gene match: 3. This CDR3 is CASSVRDSAYEQYF. The CDR3 DNA reads TGTGCCAGCAGCGTACGGGACAGTGCCTACGAGCAGTACTTC. Variable domain in full (rest from reference TRBV9 and TRBJ2-7): DSGVTQTPKHLITATGQRVTLRCSPRSGDLSVYWYQQSLDQGLQFLIQYYNGEERAKGNILERFSAQQFPDLHSELNLSSLELGDSALYFCASSVRDSAYEQYFGPGTRLTVT.